This T cell receptor (beta chain) was profiled in a study of cytomegalovirus exposure and HLA in healthy donors. Germline V lookup: CDR1 SNHLY, CDR2 FYNNEI. The length of the CDR3 is 12 residues. Trimming shortened V by 3 bases and J by 6 bases, and 9 bases separated the two germline ends. 13 Jbeta primers and 60 Vbeta primers were used for the PCR. Data came from immunoSEQ multiplex PCR; TCRdb stores just in-frame clones and leaves some out. Of 250,000 to 350,000 clones in the sample, roughly 88% are singletons; the top ten hold roughly 4%. Study-wide results and limits: Roughly even sequencing depth across donors was the assumption behind the presence/absence analyses. Later on, analysis showed that most CMV-associated TCR beta chains appeared to be HLA-restricted.

As to this clone: Its antigen is unknown.

The TCR comes from a man in his forties in good health and CMV-seropositive. The J gene is TRBJ2-7, the V gene TRBV2; no definite D call. The source material was PBMCs. CDR3 sequence (DNA): TGTGCCAGCAGTGATTACTATCGCGAGCAGTACTTC. Encoded protein: CASSDYYREQYF.